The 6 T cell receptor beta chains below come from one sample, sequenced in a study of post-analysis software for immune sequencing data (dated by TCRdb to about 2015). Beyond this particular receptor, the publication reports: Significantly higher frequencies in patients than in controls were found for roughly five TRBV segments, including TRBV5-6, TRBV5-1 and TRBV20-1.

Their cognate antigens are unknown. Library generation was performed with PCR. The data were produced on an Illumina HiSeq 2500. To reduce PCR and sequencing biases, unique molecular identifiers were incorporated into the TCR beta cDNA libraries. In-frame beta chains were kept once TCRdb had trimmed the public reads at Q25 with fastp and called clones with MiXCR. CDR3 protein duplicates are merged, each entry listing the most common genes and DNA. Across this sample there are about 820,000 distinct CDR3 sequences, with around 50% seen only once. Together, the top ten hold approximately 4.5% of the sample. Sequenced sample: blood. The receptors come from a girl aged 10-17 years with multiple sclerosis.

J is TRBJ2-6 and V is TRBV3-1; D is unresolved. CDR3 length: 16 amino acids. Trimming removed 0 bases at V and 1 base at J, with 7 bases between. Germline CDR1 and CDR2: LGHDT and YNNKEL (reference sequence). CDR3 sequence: CASSQDLGSGANVLTF. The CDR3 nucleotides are TGTGCCAGCAGCCAAGATTTGGGGTCTGGGGCCAACGTCCTGACTTTC. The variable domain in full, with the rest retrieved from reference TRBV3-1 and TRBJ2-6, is DTAVSQTPKYLVTQMGNDKSIKCEQNLGHDTMYWYKQDSKKFLKIMFSYNNKELIINETVPNRFSPKSPDKAHLNLHINSLELGDSAVYFCASSQDLGSGANVLTFGAGSRLTVL.

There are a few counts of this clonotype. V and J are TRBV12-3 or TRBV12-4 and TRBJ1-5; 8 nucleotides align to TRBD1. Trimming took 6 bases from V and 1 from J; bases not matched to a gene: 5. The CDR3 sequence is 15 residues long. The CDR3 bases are TGTGCCAGCAGCCAGGGGGCGGCGAGCAATCAGCCCCAGCATTTT. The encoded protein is CASSQGAASNQPQHF.

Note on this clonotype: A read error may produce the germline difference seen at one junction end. CDR3 sequence reads: CAGSLGTHNEQFF. The CDR3 nucleotides are TGCGCCGGCAGCTTAGGGACCCACAATGAGCAGTTCTTC. The genes are TRBV5-1 and TRBJ2-1; D is tentatively TRBD1 or TRBD2 (5 bases each). The CDR3 runs 13 residues. Germline CDR1 and CDR2: SGHRS and YFSETQ.

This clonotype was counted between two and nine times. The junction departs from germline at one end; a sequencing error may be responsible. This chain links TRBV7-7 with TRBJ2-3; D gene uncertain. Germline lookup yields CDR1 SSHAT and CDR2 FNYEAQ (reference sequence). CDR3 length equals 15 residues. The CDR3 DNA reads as TGTGCTAGCAGCTTTTTTAGCCCACAGTCAGATACGCAGTATTTT. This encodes CASSFFSPQSDTQYF.

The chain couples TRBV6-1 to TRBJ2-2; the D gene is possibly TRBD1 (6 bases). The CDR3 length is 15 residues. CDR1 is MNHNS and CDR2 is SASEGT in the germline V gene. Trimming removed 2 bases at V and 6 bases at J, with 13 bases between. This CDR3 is CASSEQGPEAGELFF. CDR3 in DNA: TGTGCCAGCAGTGAACAGGGGCCCGAAGCCGGGGAGCTGTTTTTT.

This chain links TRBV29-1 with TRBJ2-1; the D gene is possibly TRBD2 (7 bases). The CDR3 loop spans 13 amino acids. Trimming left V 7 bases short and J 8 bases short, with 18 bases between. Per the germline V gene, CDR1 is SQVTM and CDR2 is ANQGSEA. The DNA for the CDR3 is TGCAGCGCGAAGCGGGACACCCAGGATGAGCAGTTCTTC. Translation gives CSAKRDTQDEQFF.